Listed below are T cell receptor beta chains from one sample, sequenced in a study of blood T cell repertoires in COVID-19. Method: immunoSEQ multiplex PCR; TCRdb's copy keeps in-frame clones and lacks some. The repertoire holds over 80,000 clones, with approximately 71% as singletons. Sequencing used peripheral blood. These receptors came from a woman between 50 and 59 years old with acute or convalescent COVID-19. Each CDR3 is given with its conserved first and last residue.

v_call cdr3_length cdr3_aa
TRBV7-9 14 CASSLPLLPTEAFF
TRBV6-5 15 CASSTEGISGNTIYF
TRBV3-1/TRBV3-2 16 CASSQAGQGLSYEQYF
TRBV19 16 CASSITAGGADYGYTF
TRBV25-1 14 CASSDDRSNEKLFF
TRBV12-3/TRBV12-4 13 CASTTSGQETQYF
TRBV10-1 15 CATRTSGVSGDTQYF
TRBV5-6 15 CASSFLGTASYEQYF
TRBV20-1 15 CSASSHSGRTDTQYF
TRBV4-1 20 CASSHAVILRTGETGNTIYF
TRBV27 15 CASSAGTGRGETQYF
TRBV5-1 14 CASSETGTHNEQFF
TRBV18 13 CASSPRQRETQYF
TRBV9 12 CASSPGLGEQYF
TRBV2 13 CASGNGGTYGYTF
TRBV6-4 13 CASSDVGGYGYTF
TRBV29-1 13 CSAHRGTNEKLFF
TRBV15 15 CATSSHRAANEKLFF
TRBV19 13 CASSELYQETQYF
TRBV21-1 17 CASSKEVGRGVNTEAFF
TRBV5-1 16 CASSLVLGALGSPLHF
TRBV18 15 CASSPGTGGNSPLHF
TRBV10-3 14 CAISEAVGANVLTF
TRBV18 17 CASSPLRLGLGTGELFF
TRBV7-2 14 CASGETGNQETQYF
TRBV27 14 CASSNRVWHNEQYF
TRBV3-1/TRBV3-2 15 CASSPIAGATGELFF
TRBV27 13 CASKGGLYYEQYF
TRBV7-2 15 CASSLQLTSTDTQYF
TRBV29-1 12 CSVEGPHNEQFF
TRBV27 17 CASRSRGQAGVNEKLFF
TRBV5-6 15 CASSLGDRENSPLHF
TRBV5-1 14 CASSYGGRTGELFF
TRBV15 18 CATSRRPGTGITNYGYTF
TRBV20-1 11 CSALQGNEQYF
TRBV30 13 CAWKDRPNEKLFF
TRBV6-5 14 CACRPRDKNTEAFF
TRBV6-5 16 CASSYSSGRYTDTQYF
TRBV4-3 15 CASSQETGTGHEQFF
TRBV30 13 CAWSVQGGFPQHF
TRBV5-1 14 CASSLGGQMGGYTF
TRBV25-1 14 CASSDRQAFYEQYF
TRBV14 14 CASSQEKSSNAQYF
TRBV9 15 CASSVGGSLSYGYTF
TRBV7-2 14 CASSYSGAPAEAFF
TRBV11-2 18 CASSATQLVAPNSYGYTF
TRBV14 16 CASSQVISGAYNEQFF
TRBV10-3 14 CAISESRDNLDQYF
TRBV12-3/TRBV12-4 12 CASRLTLDTQYF
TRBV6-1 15 CASSDRGSTNEKLFF
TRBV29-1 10 CSVKQDGYTF
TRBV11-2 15 CASSLSGGYNSPLHF
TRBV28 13 CASRMSGGYEQYF
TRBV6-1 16 CASSDRGAISNQPQHF